This T cell receptor (beta chain) was found in a study of blood T cell repertoires in COVID-19. As for the study in general: The study drew acute and convalescent COVID-19 samples from the United States, Italy and Spain.

In the original processing: Estimation of nucleated cell counts relied on the amplification of reference gene primers. Sequencing used immunoSEQ multiplex PCR; TCRdb keeps in-frame clones, though not all of them. V and J calls and clone size are copied from that table; D and trimming were computed from the DNA. This table holds roughly 290,000 clones, 70% to 90% found once. The CDR3 covers 14 residues. V gave up 6 bases and J gave up 8 bases; unmatched junction bases: 10. Germline CDR1 reads MNHEY; CDR2 reads SVGAGI. The sequenced material came from peripheral blood. This TCR was sampled from a woman aged 25 to 39 who had recovered from COVID-19. The chain joins TRBV6-5 to TRBJ1-3, with TRBD1 matching 7 bases. The CDR3 DNA is TGTGCCAGCAGCCTAGACAGGGTAGGAGACACCATATATTTT. Translating gives CASSLDRVGDTIYF.